This entry features one T cell receptor (beta chain) sequence. The data stem from a study of cytomegalovirus exposure and HLA in healthy donors. With 60 Vbeta and 13 Jbeta primers, the PCR was carried out. The method was immunoSEQ multiplex PCR; TCRdb's version includes in-frame clones alone and lacks a portion of them. This table has about 88,000 clones, 77% appearing once. The sequence was collected from a woman aged 40 to 50 in good health and CMV-seronegative. The sample taken for sequencing was PBMCs.

CDR3 in amino acids: CASSPAAANQPQHF. Written as DNA, the CDR3 is TGTGCCAGCTCACCGGCGGCAGCCAATCAGCCCCAGCATTTT. The V and J genes are TRBV18 and TRBJ1-5; D remains ambiguous. Germline V gene data show CDR1 as KGHSH and CDR2 as LQKENI. The CDR3 length is 14 residues. V lost 3 bases to trimming and J lost 3 bases, with 9 bases between them.